This T cell receptor (beta chain) was retrieved from a study of CD8+CD57+ T cells in acquired aplastic anemia. Study in general: On average, healthy donors gave approximately 10 million reads for CD4+ cells.

General observations from the study: In CD8+ cells, Simpson's diversity showed no significant difference between patients and controls. Patients and controls shared 25 to 30 CD8+ CDR3 sequences.

In its sample, this clonotype was seen many times. Antigen specificity is unknown. The germline V gene encodes CDR1 SGHRS and CDR2 YFSETQ. The CDR3 loop spans 15 amino acids. With V trimmed by 5 bases and J by 4 bases, 3 bases remained unmatched. The use of genomic DNA as template underpinned the TCR beta VDJ and CDR3 profiling. TCRdb redid the calling of the reads with MiXCR, one entry per CDR3 protein. The sample contains approximately 200,000 distinct CDR3 sequences, roughly half of which appear only once. The chain uses TRBV5-1 and TRBJ2-2, with 12 bases that match TRBD2. The clonotype comes from a human donor in good health, serving as a control. The sample consisted of sorted CD4+, CD8+, or CD8+CD57+ T cells (not recorded which) from PBMCs. CDR3 bases: TGCGCCAGCAGTATACTAGCGGGGGGCACCGGGGAGCTGTTTTTT. It yields the protein CASSILAGGTGELFF. Combining the CDR3 with reference TRBV5-1 and TRBJ2-2 gives the whole variable domain KAGVTQTPRYLIKTRGQQVTLSCSPISGHRSVSWYQQTPGQGLQFLFEYFSETQRNKGNFPGRFSGRQFSNSRSEMNVSTLELGDSALYLCASSILAGGTGELFFGEGSRLTVL.